This T cell receptor beta chain originates from a study of OX40 agonist ivuxolimab in advanced cancers. Study as a whole: An anti-OX40 (CD134) antibody with agonistic activity, ivuxolimab, was administered to patients. Every 2 weeks, ivuxolimab was infused into the patients intravenously at between 0.01 and 10 mg/kg. Study findings and constraints: CD4+ and CD8+ blood T cells expanded clonally by week 6 at 0.1 to 3.0 mg/kg.

TCRdb's copy holds only in-frame clones and misses some; the assay was immunoSEQ multiplex PCR. The sample records under 90,000 clones, about 93% being singletons. Regarding this clone: Antigen unknown.

In germline, CDR1 is KGHSH, CDR2 LQKENI. The CDR3 covers 14 residues. The V end lost 3 bases, the J end lost 3 bases, and 12 bases lay between the germline ends. Sequences were derived from CD4+ or CD8+ T cells sorted from blood, sampled in a trial of the OX40 agonist ivuxolimab. This clonotype was obtained from an adult with an advanced solid tumor such as melanoma, head and neck, liver or kidney cancer. The chain couples TRBV18 to TRBJ2-7; D may be TRBD1 (5 bases). The CDR3 DNA reads as TGTGCCAGCTCACCGAGGCAGGGTAGCTACGAGCAGTACTTC. It translates to CASSPRQGSYEQYF.